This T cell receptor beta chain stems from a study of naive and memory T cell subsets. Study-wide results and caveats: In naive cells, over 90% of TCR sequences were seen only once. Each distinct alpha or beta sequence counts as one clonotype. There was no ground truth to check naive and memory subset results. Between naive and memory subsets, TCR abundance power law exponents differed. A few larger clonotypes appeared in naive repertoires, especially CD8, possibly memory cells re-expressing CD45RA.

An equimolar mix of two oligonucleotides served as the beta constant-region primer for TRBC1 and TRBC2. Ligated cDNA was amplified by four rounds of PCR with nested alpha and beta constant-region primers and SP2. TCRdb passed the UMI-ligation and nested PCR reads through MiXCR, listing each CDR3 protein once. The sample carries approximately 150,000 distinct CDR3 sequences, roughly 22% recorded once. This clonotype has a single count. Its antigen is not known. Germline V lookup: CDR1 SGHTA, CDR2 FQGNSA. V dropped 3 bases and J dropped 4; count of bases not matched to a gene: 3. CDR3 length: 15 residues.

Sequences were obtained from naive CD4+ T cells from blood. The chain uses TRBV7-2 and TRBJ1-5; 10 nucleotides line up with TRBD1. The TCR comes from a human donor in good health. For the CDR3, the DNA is TGTGCCAGCAGCTTCGACAGGGGGCGTAATCAGCCCCAGCATTTT. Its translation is CASSFDRGRNQPQHF.